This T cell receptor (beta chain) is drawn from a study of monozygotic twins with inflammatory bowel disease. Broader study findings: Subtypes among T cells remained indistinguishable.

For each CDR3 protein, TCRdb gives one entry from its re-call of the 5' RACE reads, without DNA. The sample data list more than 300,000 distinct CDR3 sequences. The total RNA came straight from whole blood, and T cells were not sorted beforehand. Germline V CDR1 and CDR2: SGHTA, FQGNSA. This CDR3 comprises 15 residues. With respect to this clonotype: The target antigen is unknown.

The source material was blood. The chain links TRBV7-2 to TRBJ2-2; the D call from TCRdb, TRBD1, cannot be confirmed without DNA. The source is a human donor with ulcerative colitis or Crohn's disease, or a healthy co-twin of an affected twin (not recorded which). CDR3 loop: CASRKGQGGPGELFF.